A selection of T cell receptor beta chains follows, all from one sample in a study of blood T cell repertoires in COVID-19. TCRdb keeps only in-frame clones here, not all; method: immunoSEQ multiplex PCR. The data hold about 140,000 clones, with 75% to 85% observed a single time. The sequenced sample was peripheral blood. These TCRs come from a man in his sixties or seventies who had recovered from COVID-19. Both conserved end residues are part of each CDR3. The D gene is left open where the match is weak. The size field is filled for only some rows; it gives once, few, many or a size class.

d_call,clone_size,v_call,j_call,cdr3_nt,cdr3_aa
.,.,TRBV30,TRBJ1-5,TGTGCCTGGAGCGCGTTTGGGCAGAAGGGCAATCAGCCCCAGCATTTT,CAWSAFGQKGNQPQHF
.,few,TRBV11-2,TRBJ2-4,TGTGCCAGCAGCTCCGCCACGGCTTACACAGGGTTCGGCAAAAACATTCAGTACTTC,CASSSATAYTGFGKNIQYF
TRBD1,.,TRBV4-2,TRBJ2-7,TGTGCCAGCAGCCCCCAGTTGGCGACAGGGGTTCTGGACGAGCAGTACTTC,CASSPQLATGVLDEQYF
.,.,TRBV6-5,TRBJ2-7,TGTGCCAGCAGCCGACTGACAGGCTACTCCTACGAGCAGTACTTC,CASSRLTGYSYEQYF
TRBD1,.,TRBV7-8,TRBJ1-2,TGTGCCAGCAGCTTCCTGACCCAGGGGGCTAACTATGGCTACACCTTC,CASSFLTQGANYGYTF
.,.,TRBV10-3,TRBJ2-1,TGTGCCATCAGTGAGGGGGAGACCGGGATCCTGGAGGAGCAGTTCTTC,CAISEGETGILEEQFF
TRBD2,.,TRBV7-2,TRBJ2-3,TGTGCCAGCAGCTTAGTGCGGGGGGCAGATACGCAGTATTTT,CASSLVRGADTQYF
TRBD1,.,TRBV27,TRBJ2-1,TGTGCCAGCAGTTTATTTGGGACAGGGCTGAATGAGCAGTTCTTC,CASSLFGTGLNEQFF
TRBD2,.,TRBV5-1,TRBJ2-1,TGCGCCAGCAGCTTGGGCGGGGGGGAGGGCCTCGGTGAGCAGTTCTTC,CASSLGGGEGLGEQFF
TRBD1,few,TRBV6-5,TRBJ2-7,TGTGCCAGCAGTTCCCGACAGGGTCTATACGAGCAGTACTTC,CASSSRQGLYEQYF
.,.,TRBV5-4,TRBJ2-1,TGTGCCAGCAGCCCGGGGGTAGCGGAGAACAATGAGCAGTTCTTC,CASSPGVAENNEQFF
.,.,TRBV11-2,TRBJ2-1,TGTGCCAGCAGCTTAGGAGCACCTGAGCAGTTCTTC,CASSLGAPEQFF
.,once,TRBV27,TRBJ2-7,TGTGCCAGCAGTTTACTGTTGCCTAGCGACTCCTACGAGCAGTACTTC,CASSLLLPSDSYEQYF
.,.,TRBV2,TRBJ2-7,TGTGCCAGCAGTTCGGCTGCGGGTTTCGACGAGCAGTACTTC,CASSSAAGFDEQYF
.,.,TRBV7-2,TRBJ1-3,TGTGCCAGCAGCTTAGGGGGGCACTCTGGAAACACCATATATTTT,CASSLGGHSGNTIYF
TRBD1,.,TRBV3-1/TRBV3-2,TRBJ1-3,TGTGCCAGCAGCCAAGATTGGAGGGGGCTCACCATATATTTT,CASSQDWRGLTIYF
.,.,TRBV19,TRBJ1-2,TGTGCCAGTAGTTTCCTCTCGGGGAACTATGGCTACACCTTC,CASSFLSGNYGYTF
.,.,TRBV5-1,TRBJ1-1,TGCGCCAGCAGCTTAGTTGGAGGGATGAACACTGAAGCTTTCTTT,CASSLVGGMNTEAFF
.,.,TRBV18,TRBJ2-7,TGTGCCAGCTCACCAGGCAGATCCTACGAGCAGTACTTC,CASSPGRSYEQYF
TRBD1,.,TRBV2,TRBJ2-5,TGTGCCAGCAGTGACGCCGACAGGGATGGAGAGACCCAGTACTTC,CASSDADRDGETQYF
TRBD1,.,TRBV27,TRBJ2-7,TGTGCCAGCAGTTTGGCGACAGGGCCTACGTACGAGCAGTACTTC,CASSLATGPTYEQYF
TRBD1,.,TRBV7-6,TRBJ2-7,TGTGCCAGCAGCTTAGCAGGGGACAGGTTCTACGAGCAGTACTTC,CASSLAGDRFYEQYF
.,.,TRBV7-2,TRBJ2-1,TGTGCCAGCAGCTTAGGAGGGCCCTACAATGAGCAGTTCTTC,CASSLGGPYNEQFF
.,.,TRBV29-1,TRBJ2-7,TGCAGCGTTGTGGTGAGCGGCTCCTACGAGCAGTACTTC,CSVVVSGSYEQYF
.,.,TRBV10-3,TRBJ1-1,TGTGCCATCAGGGGGCACGGCCTTATGAACACTGAAGCTTTCTTT,CAIRGHGLMNTEAFF
TRBD2,.,TRBV5-1,TRBJ2-5,TGCGCCAGCAGCAAGCTAGCGGGAGAGGGTCGAGAGACCCAGTACTTC,CASSKLAGEGRETQYF
.,.,TRBV29-1,TRBJ1-4,TGCAGCGTTGAAGGTCACTCGTTTGGCGAGGAAGAAAAACTGTTTTTT,CSVEGHSFGEEEKLFF
.,.,TRBV20-1,TRBJ2-7,TGCAGTGCTAGTGATTGGGAGTACGGCTACGAGCAGTACTTC,CSASDWEYGYEQYF
.,.,TRBV25-1,TRBJ1-6,TGTGCCAGCAGTGAGGACAGCCACTATAATTCACCCCTCCACTTT,CASSEDSHYNSPLHF